A selection of T cell receptor beta chains follows, all from one sample in a study of cytomegalovirus exposure and HLA in healthy donors. TCRdb's table, derived via immunoSEQ multiplex PCR, lists solely in-frame clones and lacks some. Counted here are tens of thousands of clones, approximately 71% occurring once; the ten biggest clones make up 2% to 2.5%. What was sequenced was PBMCs. These TCRs come from a man in his forties in good health and CMV-seronegative. Both conserved end residues are part of each CDR3. Fields, in order: V gene, J gene, CDR3 protein.

v_gene: TRBV7-9; j_gene: TRBJ2-6; CDR3aa: CASSWEAGANVLTF
v_gene: TRBV11-2; j_gene: TRBJ1-2; CDR3aa: CASSLGGNNYGYTF
v_gene: TRBV18; j_gene: TRBJ2-2; CDR3aa: CASSPAEGVTGELFF
v_gene: TRBV5-4; j_gene: TRBJ2-7; CDR3aa: CASSLAGIGSSYEQYF
v_gene: TRBV4-1; j_gene: TRBJ2-7; CDR3aa: CASSQSTGTAYEQYF
v_gene: TRBV20-1; j_gene: TRBJ2-2; CDR3aa: CSAPRTGELFF
v_gene: TRBV5-1; j_gene: TRBJ1-1; CDR3aa: CASSSRSTGSAEAFF
v_gene: TRBV7-6; j_gene: TRBJ1-4; CDR3aa: CASSRQGSDEKLFF
v_gene: TRBV19; j_gene: TRBJ1-1; CDR3aa: CASSVAGRGPAFF
v_gene: TRBV5-1; j_gene: TRBJ2-2; CDR3aa: CASSPGSETGELFF
v_gene: TRBV2; j_gene: TRBJ2-1; CDR3aa: CASSPVGGYNEQFF
v_gene: TRBV5-4; j_gene: TRBJ2-3; CDR3aa: CASSLMERGGGDTQYF
v_gene: TRBV9; j_gene: TRBJ2-1; CDR3aa: CASSWESYNEQFF
v_gene: TRBV6-1; j_gene: TRBJ1-1; CDR3aa: CASSRQVLAFF
v_gene: TRBV4-2; j_gene: TRBJ2-1; CDR3aa: CASSQVPGGASYNEQFF
v_gene: TRBV27; j_gene: TRBJ1-6; CDR3aa: CASAMGALSPLHF
v_gene: TRBV29-1; j_gene: TRBJ2-1; CDR3aa: CSVEGTIKGNEQFF
v_gene: TRBV27; j_gene: TRBJ2-3; CDR3aa: CASSLTTGKRGTQYF
v_gene: TRBV5-1; j_gene: TRBJ1-2; CDR3aa: CASSNYTGGYTF
v_gene: TRBV2; j_gene: TRBJ1-4; CDR3aa: CASRTSSANEKLFF
v_gene: TRBV5-1; j_gene: TRBJ2-7; CDR3aa: CASRRQGNNEQYF
v_gene: TRBV28; j_gene: TRBJ1-4; CDR3aa: CASSFGGIDEKLFF
v_gene: TRBV5-6; j_gene: TRBJ2-1; CDR3aa: CASSARGPYNEQFF
v_gene: TRBV6-6; j_gene: TRBJ2-7; CDR3aa: CASSYSHEQYF
v_gene: TRBV27; j_gene: TRBJ2-1; CDR3aa: CASSETRVGRYNEQFF